This T cell receptor (beta chain) appears in the sequencing data of a study of blood T cells in healthy people across ages. Trimming took 0 bases from V and 0 from J, leaving 17 bases between them. The germline CDR1 and CDR2 sequences are SGHRS and YFSETQ. This CDR3 spans 18 amino acids. The second PCR ran about 6 to 11 cycles with a sample-barcoded 5' primer and J-beta primers. Sequencing recovered at least 2.5 million CDR3-containing paired-end reads from each sample. TCRdb fed the 5' RACE reads into MiXCR, producing one record per CDR3 protein. The repertoire holds about 620,000 distinct CDR3 sequences, with approximately 52% as singletons. In this sample, this clonotype turned up many times. Its antigen is undetermined. General study points: Across samples, TCR beta diversity tracked strongly with naive T cell percentage. Long-lived donors exceeded aged donors in naive CD4+ cells and diversity.

This receptor was obtained from a woman of 80 years or more in good health. The rearrangement joins TRBV5-1 to TRBJ2-3, with D possibly called TRBD1 or TRBD2 (5 bases each). The sample comprised blood. CDR3: CASSLGGSGARSTDTQYF. CDR3 bases: TGCGCCAGCAGCTTGGGAGGGTCCGGGGCCAGAAGCACAGATACGCAGTATTTT.